This TCR beta chain was documented in a study of blood T cell repertoires in COVID-19. The repertoire was sequenced with immunoSEQ multiplex PCR; TCRdb's copy has only in-frame clones and lacks some. The sample yields some 360,000 clones, about nine tenths seen once. Germline values: CDR1 SGHTA, CDR2 FQGTGA. V trimming: 5 bases; J trimming: 0 bases; junction bases outside the gene matches: 8. The CDR3 loop spans 16 amino acids. The V call is TRBV7-3, the J call TRBJ2-3; 7 positions agree with TRBD1. The sample was PBMCs or T cells enriched from blood (not recorded which). The source is a woman aged 25 to 39 who had been exposed to COVID-19. For the CDR3, the DNA is TGTGCCAGCAGCCGAGGGACAGTAGGGAGCACAGATACGCAGTATTTT. This gives the protein CASSRGTVGSTDTQYF.